Listed below are T cell receptor beta chains from one sample, sequenced in a study of Graves' ophthalmopathy and Graves' hyperthyroidism. One entry per CDR3 protein, called by TCRdb with MiXCR from the multiplex PCR reads. The table has 350,000 to 450,000 distinct CDR3 sequences, approximately 20% seen once. Sequencing was done on a sample of peripheral blood. The receptors derive from a woman younger than 35 with Graves' ophthalmopathy. Each CDR3 is given with its conserved first and last residue. The D gene is left open where the match is weak. Rows give clone size only sometimes, using once, few, many, or a class for an expanded clone.

clone_size j_call d_call v_call cdr3_aa cdr3_nt
. TRBJ1-1 TRBD1 TRBV28 CASSEGAFTEAFF TGTGCCAGCAGCGAGGGGGCCTTCACTGAAGCTTTCTTT
many TRBJ1-5 . TRBV28 CASTSPVGPYSNQPQHF TGTGCCAGCACCAGTCCGGTGGGTCCTTATAGCAATCAGCCCCAGCATTTT
many TRBJ2-5 TRBD2 TRBV20-1 CSAKTWREGGRETQYF TGCAGTGCTAAAACGTGGCGGGAGGGGGGAAGAGAGACCCAGTACTTC
many TRBJ2-6 . TRBV6-2/TRBV6-3 CASSYSEGFSGANVLTF TGTGCCAGCAGTTACTCGGAGGGATTCTCTGGGGCCAACGTCCTGACTTTC
many TRBJ1-1 . TRBV9 CASSVVGGTNTEAFF TGTGCCAGCAGCGTAGTAGGAGGGACGAACACTGAAGCTTTCTTT
once TRBJ1-2 . TRBV9 CASSVTGSSDDYTF TGTGCCAGCAGCGTTACAGGGTCTTCCGACGACTACACCTTC
few TRBJ2-7 . TRBV28 CASRGDGTSYEQYF TGTGCCAGCAGAGGGGACGGCACCTCCTACGAGCAGTACTTC
. TRBJ1-3 . TRBV7-2 CASSSGLSGNTIYF TGTGCCAGCAGCTCAGGCCTCTCTGGAAACACCATATATTTT
many TRBJ2-7 . TRBV11-2 CASSLEGAREQYF TGTGCCAGCAGCTTAGAGGGGGCCAGGGAGCAGTACTTC
many TRBJ2-2 . TRBV6-1 CATRGGTNTGELFF TGTGCCACCAGGGGGGGGACCAACACCGGGGAGCTGTTTTTT
many TRBJ2-2 TRBD1 TRBV12-5 CASGFFVTGTANTGELFF TGTGCTAGTGGTTTTTTCGTAACCGGGACAGCGAACACCGGGGAGCTGTTTTTT
many TRBJ1-1 . TRBV7-8 CASSLSAGSNTEAFF TGTGCCAGCAGCTTATCGGCAGGGTCGAACACTGAAGCTTTCTTT
. TRBJ2-7 . TRBV27 CASSSLGNYEQYF TGTGCCAGCAGCTCCCTAGGGAACTACGAGCAGTACTTC
many TRBJ1-5 . TRBV20-1 CSAVGQLVHQPQHF TGCAGTGCTGTTGGACAGTTGGTACATCAGCCCCAGCATTTT
many TRBJ1-1 . TRBV30 CAWSLFVAMNTEAFF TGTGCCTGGAGTCTCTTTGTGGCCATGAACACTGAAGCTTTCTTT
. TRBJ2-5 . TRBV7-8 CASSLRRETQYF TGTGCCAGCAGCTTAAGGCGAGAGACCCAGTACTTC
many TRBJ2-7 TRBD2 TRBV20-1 CSARSGGGSSYEQYF TGCAGTGCTAGGTCTGGGGGAGGGAGCTCCTACGAGCAGTACTTC
many TRBJ1-1 . TRBV12-3/TRBV12-4 CASSLAGQGRTEAFF TGTGCCAGCAGTTTAGCCGGGCAGGGGAGAACTGAAGCTTTCTTT
many TRBJ2-7 . TRBV12-3/TRBV12-4 CASSFPTQYEQYF TGTGCCAGCAGTTTCCCTACACAGTACGAGCAGTACTTC
few TRBJ2-7 . TRBV5-1 CASSLEQGSAYEQYF TGCGCCAGCAGCTTGGAACAGGGCAGCGCCTACGAGCAGTACTTC
many TRBJ2-5 . TRBV20-1 CSARGVLQETQYF TGCAGTGCTAGAGGGGTCCTCCAAGAGACCCAGTACTTC
many TRBJ2-7 . TRBV6-5 CASSYYAVRDMSYEQYF TGTGCCAGCAGTTACTATGCTGTCCGGGACATGTCCTACGAGCAGTACTTC
many TRBJ1-1 . TRBV14 CASSQEGLGYSTEAFF TGTGCCAGCAGCCAAGAAGGACTGGGTTACTCCACTGAAGCTTTCTTT
. TRBJ2-7 TRBD2 TRBV7-2 CASSPTGTSAYEQYF TGTGCCAGCAGTCCTACCGGGACTAGCGCCTACGAGCAGTACTTC
many TRBJ2-7 . TRBV7-2 CASSLGSNALYEQYF TGTGCCAGCAGCCTGGGGAGCAATGCCCTCTACGAGCAGTACTTC
many TRBJ2-4 . TRBV5-6 CASSTTRLSVAYF TGTGCCAGCAGCACAACTCGCTTGAGTGTAGCGTACTTC
many TRBJ1-1 . TRBV6-2/TRBV6-3 CASSQPLDPLGTFF TGTGCCAGCAGCCAACCCTTGGACCCTCTTGGAACTTTCTTT
many TRBJ2-4 . TRBV30 CAWSMDAIAKNIQYF TGTGCCTGGAGTATGGACGCGATAGCCAAAAACATTCAGTACTTC
many TRBJ2-7 TRBD1 TRBV7-9 CASSLQGSNHEQYF TGTGCCAGCAGCCTACAGGGGTCCAACCACGAGCAGTACTTC